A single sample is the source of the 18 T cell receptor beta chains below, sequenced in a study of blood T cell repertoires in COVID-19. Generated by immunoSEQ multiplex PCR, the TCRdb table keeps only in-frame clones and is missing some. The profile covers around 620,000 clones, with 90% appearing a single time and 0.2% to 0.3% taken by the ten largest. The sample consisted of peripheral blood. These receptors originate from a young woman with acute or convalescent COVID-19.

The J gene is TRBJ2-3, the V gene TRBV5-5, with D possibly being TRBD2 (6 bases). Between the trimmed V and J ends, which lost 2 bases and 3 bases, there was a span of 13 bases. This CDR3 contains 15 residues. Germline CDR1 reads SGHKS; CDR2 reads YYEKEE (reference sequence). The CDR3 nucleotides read TGTGCCAGCAGCTTTTCCAGCGCGGGGACAGATACGCAGTATTTT. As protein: CASSFSSAGTDTQYF.

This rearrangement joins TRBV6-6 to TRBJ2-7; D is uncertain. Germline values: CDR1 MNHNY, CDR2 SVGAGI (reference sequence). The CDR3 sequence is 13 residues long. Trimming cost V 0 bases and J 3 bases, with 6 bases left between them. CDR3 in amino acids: CASSYSRIYEQYF. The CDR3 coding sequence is TGTGCCAGCAGTTACTCGAGGATCTACGAGCAGTACTTC.

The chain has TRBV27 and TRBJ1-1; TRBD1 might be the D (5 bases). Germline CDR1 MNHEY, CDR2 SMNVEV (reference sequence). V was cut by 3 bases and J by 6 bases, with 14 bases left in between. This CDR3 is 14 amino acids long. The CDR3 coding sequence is TGTGCCAGCAGTTTTGGGCTCCAGGGCGCTGAAGCTTTCTTT. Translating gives CASSFGLQGAEAFF.

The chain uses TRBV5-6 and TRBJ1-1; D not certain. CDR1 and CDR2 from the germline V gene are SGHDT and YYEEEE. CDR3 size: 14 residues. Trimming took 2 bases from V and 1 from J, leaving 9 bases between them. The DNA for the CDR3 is TGTGCCAGCAGCTTTTCCCTATCGAACACTGAAGCTTTCTTT. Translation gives CASSFSLSNTEAFF.

The CDR3 DNA is TGCAGCGTTGATGAGGGGACAGCGCCGAATGAAAAACTGTTTTTT. Protein product: CSVDEGTAPNEKLFF. This chain uses TRBV29-1 with TRBJ1-4, with 7 bases matching TRBD1. The germline V gene encodes CDR1 SQVTM and CDR2 ANQGSEA. This CDR3 region has 15 residues. The V gene end was trimmed by 3 bases and the J gene end by 5 bases; junction bases not matched to a gene: 9.

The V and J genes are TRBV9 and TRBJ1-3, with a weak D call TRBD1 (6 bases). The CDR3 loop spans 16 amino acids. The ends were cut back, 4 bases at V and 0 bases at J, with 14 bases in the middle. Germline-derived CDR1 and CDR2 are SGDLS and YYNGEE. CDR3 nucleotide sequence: TGTGCCAGCAGCCCTGACAGGTCCCGCTCTGGAAACACCATATATTTT. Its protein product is CASSPDRSRSGNTIYF.

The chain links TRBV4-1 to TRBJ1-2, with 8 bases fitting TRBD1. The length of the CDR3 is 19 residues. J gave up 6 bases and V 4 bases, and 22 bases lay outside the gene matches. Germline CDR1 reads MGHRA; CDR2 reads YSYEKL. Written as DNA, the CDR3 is TGCGCCAGCAGCCTAAGACCTCTCAATTCTTTCGGGACAGGCGATGGCTACACCTTC. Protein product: CASSLRPLNSFGTGDGYTF.

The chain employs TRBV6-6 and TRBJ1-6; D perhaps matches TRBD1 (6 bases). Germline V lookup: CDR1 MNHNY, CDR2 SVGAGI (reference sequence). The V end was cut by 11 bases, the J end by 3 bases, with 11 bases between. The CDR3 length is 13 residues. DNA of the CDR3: TGTGCCTCAGGGGATATCTATAATTCACCCCTCCACTTT. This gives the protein CASGDIYNSPLHF.

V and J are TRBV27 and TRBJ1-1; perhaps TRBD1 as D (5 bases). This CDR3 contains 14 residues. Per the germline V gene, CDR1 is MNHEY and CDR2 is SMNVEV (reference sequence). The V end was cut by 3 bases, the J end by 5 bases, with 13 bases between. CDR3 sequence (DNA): TGTGCCAGCAGTTTGGCAGGGCTTCGGACTGAAGCTTTCTTT. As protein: CASSLAGLRTEAFF.

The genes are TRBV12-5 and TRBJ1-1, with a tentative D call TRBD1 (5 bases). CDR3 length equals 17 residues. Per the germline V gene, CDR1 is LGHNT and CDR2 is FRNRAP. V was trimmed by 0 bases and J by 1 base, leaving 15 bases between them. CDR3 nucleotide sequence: TGTGCTAGTGGTTTGGTATTGAGGGAGGGGTGGAACACTGAAGCTTTCTTT. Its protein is CASGLVLREGWNTEAFF.

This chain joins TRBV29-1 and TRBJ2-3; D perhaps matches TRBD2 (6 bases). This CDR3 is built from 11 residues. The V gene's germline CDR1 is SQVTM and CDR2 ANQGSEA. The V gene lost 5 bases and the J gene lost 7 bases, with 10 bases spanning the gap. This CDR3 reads CSVTEGYTQYF. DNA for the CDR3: TGCAGCGTTACGGAGGGGTATACGCAGTATTTT.

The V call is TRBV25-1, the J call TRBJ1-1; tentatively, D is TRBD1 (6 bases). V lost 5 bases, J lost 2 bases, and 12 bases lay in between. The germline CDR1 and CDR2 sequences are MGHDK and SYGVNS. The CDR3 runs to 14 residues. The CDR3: CASSKQGLNTEAFF. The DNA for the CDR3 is TGTGCCAGCAGTAAACAGGGTTTAAACACTGAAGCTTTCTTT.

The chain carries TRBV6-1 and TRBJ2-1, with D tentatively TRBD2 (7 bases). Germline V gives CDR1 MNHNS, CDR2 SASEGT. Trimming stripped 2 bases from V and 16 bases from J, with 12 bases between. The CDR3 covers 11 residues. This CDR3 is CASSEMGGPFF. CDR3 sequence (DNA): TGTGCCAGCAGTGAAATGGGGGGGCCCTTCTTC.

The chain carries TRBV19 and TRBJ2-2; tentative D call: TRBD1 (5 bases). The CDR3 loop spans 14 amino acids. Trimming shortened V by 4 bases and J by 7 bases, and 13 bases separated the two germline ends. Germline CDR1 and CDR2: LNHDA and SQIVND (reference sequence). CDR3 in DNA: TGTGCCAGTAGTACCCTTTCAGACAGCGGGGAGCTGTTTTTT. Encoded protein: CASSTLSDSGELFF.

The CDR3 sequence: CASSIGPTGGETQYF. In DNA form, the CDR3 reads TGTGCCAGTAGTATAGGTCCGACAGGGGGAGAGACCCAGTACTTC. The V and J genes are TRBV19 and TRBJ2-5; 9 nucleotides align to TRBD1. Per the germline V gene, CDR1 is LNHDA and CDR2 is SQIVND (reference sequence). The ends lost 1 base at V and 4 bases at J; junction bases unmatched: 4. This CDR3 is built from 15 residues.

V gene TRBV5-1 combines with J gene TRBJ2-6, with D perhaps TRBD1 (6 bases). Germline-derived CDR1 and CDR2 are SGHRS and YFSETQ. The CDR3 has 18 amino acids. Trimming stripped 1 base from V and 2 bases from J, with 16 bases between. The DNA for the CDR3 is TGCGCCAGCAGCTTGTCCGGCAGGGGATTACCTGGGGCCAACGTCCTGACTTTC. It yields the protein CASSLSGRGLPGANVLTF.

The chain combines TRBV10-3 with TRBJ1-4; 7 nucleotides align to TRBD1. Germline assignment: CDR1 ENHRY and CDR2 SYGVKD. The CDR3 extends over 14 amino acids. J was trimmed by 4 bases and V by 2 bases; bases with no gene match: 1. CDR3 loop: CAISETGDNEKLFF. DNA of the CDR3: TGTGCCATCAGTGAGACAGGGGATAATGAAAAACTGTTTTTT.

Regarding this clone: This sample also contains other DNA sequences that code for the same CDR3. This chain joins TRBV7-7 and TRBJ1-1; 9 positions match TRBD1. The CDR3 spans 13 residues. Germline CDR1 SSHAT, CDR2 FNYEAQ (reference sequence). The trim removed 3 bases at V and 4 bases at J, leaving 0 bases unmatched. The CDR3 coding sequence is TGTGCCAGCAGCTTGGGACAGGGCACTGAAGCTTTCTTT. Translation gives CASSLGQGTEAFF.